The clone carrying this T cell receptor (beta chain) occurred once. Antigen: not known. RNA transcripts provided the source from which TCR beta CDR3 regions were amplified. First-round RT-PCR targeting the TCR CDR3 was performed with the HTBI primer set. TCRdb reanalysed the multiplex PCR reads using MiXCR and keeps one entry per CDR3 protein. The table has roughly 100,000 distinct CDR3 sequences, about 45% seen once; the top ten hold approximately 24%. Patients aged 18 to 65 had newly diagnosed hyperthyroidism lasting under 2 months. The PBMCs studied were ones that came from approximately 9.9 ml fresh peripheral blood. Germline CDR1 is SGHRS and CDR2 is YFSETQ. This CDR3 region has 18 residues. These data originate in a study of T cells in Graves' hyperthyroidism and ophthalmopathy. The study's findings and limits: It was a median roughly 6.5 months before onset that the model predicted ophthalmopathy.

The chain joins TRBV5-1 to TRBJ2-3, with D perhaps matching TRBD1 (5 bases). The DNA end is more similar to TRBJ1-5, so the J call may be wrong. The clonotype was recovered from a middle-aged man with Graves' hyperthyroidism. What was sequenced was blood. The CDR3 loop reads CASSLWAGTSWGSDMQHF. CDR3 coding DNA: TGCGCCAGCAGCTTGTGGGCCGGGACTAGCTGGGGTTCAGATATGCAGCATTTT.